These 13 T cell receptor beta chains were sequenced from one sample in a study of T cells after somatic rescue of genetic block. Profiled with immunoSEQ multiplex PCR; TCRdb holds only in-frame clones, not every one. Among tens of thousands of clones listed, just over 90% were seen once. The sample was peripheral blood mononuclear cells (PBMCs). The receptor source for this set is a man aged 30-40 years.

This chain connects TRBV11-2 to TRBJ2-5; 10 bases line up with TRBD2. Trimming cost V 4 bases and J 5 bases; bases outside gene matches: 7. Germline V gene sequence: CDR1 SGHAT, CDR2 FQNNGV. The CDR3 extends over 15 amino acids. This chain's CDR3 is CASSSKRGGHETQYF. CDR3 nucleotide sequence: TGTGCCAGCAGCTCCAAGCGGGGGGGCCACGAGACCCAGTACTTC.

V is TRBV19 and J is TRBJ2-5; 7 nucleotides agree with TRBD1. V was pared by 5 bases and J by 5 bases, with 11 bases of the junction left unmatched. Germline CDR1 is LNHDA and CDR2 is SQIVND (reference sequence). This CDR3 has 15 residues. The chain's CDR3 is CASSGWDSTRETQYF. Here the CDR3 DNA reads TGTGCCAGTAGTGGTTGGGACAGCACCAGGGAGACCCAGTACTTC.

This chain joins TRBV5-6 and TRBJ2-7, with a tentative D call TRBD1 (5 bases). This CDR3 contains 13 residues. With 3 bases removed from V and 4 bases from J, the gap between germline ends came to 11 bases. Germline values: CDR1 SGHDT, CDR2 YYEEEE. The CDR3 bases are TGTGCCAGCAGCTGGGATTCAGGGTACGAGCAGTACTTC. The encoded protein is CASSWDSGYEQYF.

The chain links TRBV7-2 to TRBJ2-7; no clear D. This CDR3 has 15 amino acids. Trimming took 5 bases from V and 0 from J, leaving 14 bases between them. Germline values: CDR1 SGHTA, CDR2 FQGNSA. The CDR3 region is CASSPSYTSSYEQYF. The CDR3 nucleotides are TGTGCCAGCAGCCCATCTTACACCAGCTCCTACGAGCAGTACTTC.

This clone was seen only once. This chain joins TRBV5-8 and TRBJ2-7; no clear D gene. The CDR3 is made up of 12 amino acids. Trimming removed 6 bases at V and 3 bases at J, with 10 bases between. Germline V CDR1 and CDR2: SGHTS, YDEGEE. The CDR3 protein is CASTQFSYEQYF. As DNA, the CDR3 is TGTGCCAGCACCCAATTCAGCTACGAGCAGTACTTC. Full variable domain (rest looked up from reference TRBV5-8 and TRBJ2-7): EAGVTQSPTHLIKTRGQQATLRCSPISGHTSVYWYQQALGLGLQFLLWYDEGEERNRGNFPPRFSGRQFPNYSSELNVNALELEDSALYLCASTQFSYEQYFGPGTRLTVT.

This clone was recorded once. V usage is TRBV11-2 and J usage is TRBJ2-5; 7 positions agree with TRBD1. Per germline, CDR1 SGHAT and CDR2 FQNNGV. The CDR3 consists of 16 residues. The ends lost 2 bases at V and 7 bases at J; junction bases unmatched: 13. The CDR3 here is CASSLPGQATAGTQYF. CDR3 coding DNA: TGTGCCAGCAGCTTACCTGGACAGGCGACTGCGGGGACCCAGTACTTC.

The chain links TRBV6-6 to TRBJ1-4, with D uncertain. CDR3 size: 15 residues. Trimming cost V 2 bases and J 3 bases, with 10 bases left between them. Germline V gene lookup returns CDR1 MNHNY and CDR2 SVGAGI (reference sequence). CDR3: CASSYRQEPNEKLFF. CDR3 nucleotides: TGTGCCAGCAGTTACCGACAAGAGCCTAATGAAAAACTGTTTTTT.

The chain joins TRBV15 to TRBJ2-1; unclear D gene. Trimming left V 1 base short and J 6 bases short, with 7 bases between. From germline, CDR1 is LNHNV and CDR2 YYDKDF (reference sequence). There are 13 residues in the CDR3. The CDR3: CATSRVGVNEQFF. The CDR3 nucleotides are TGTGCCACCAGCAGAGTCGGCGTCAATGAGCAGTTCTTC.

This sequence joins TRBV18 and TRBJ1-1, with TRBD1 as a possible D gene (6 bases). The CDR3 consists of 16 residues. CDR1 is KGHSH, CDR2 LQKENI, per germline. Trimming took off 1 base at V and 1 base at J, with 13 bases between the two ends. CDR3 nucleotide sequence: TGTGCCAGCTCACCACGTCTCCAGGGGCGGAACACTGAAGCTTTCTTT. It encodes CASSPRLQGRNTEAFF. The variable domain in full, completed from reference TRBV18 and TRBJ1-1, reads NAGVMQNPRHLVRRRGQEARLRCSPMKGHSHVYWYRQLPEEGLKFMVYLQKENIIDESGMPKERFSAEFPKEGPSILRIQQVVRGDSAAYFCASSPRLQGRNTEAFFGQGTRLTVV.

This clone was detected a few times. This chain uses TRBV18 with TRBJ2-7, with D possibly matching TRBD1 (5 bases). Trimming removed 6 bases from V and 4 bases from J, with 16 bases in between. Germline-derived CDR1 and CDR2 are KGHSH and LQKENI. This CDR3 has 14 residues. The DNA of the CDR3 is TGTGCCAGCTCGGTAGGGGCGGCCACGTACGAGCAGTACTTC. It yields the protein CASSVGAATYEQYF.

The V and J genes are TRBV5-3 and TRBJ2-7, with D hard to call. TRBV5-3 carries the ORF label, with uncertain function. The length of the CDR3 is 12 residues. Trimming stripped 4 bases from V and 3 bases from J, with 8 bases between. The CDR3 loop reads CARSLSIYEQYF. In nucleotides, the CDR3 is TGTGCCAGAAGCCTATCCATCTACGAGCAGTACTTC.

The chain carries TRBV20-1 and TRBJ1-1; D is ambiguous. The CDR3 spans 10 residues. Trimming pared 5 bases from V and 10 bases from J, leaving 11 bases between. From germline, CDR1 is DFQATT and CDR2 SNEGSKA (reference sequence). The CDR3 is CSAVELGAFF. For the CDR3, the DNA is TGCAGTGCTGTTGAGCTGGGAGCTTTCTTT.

The chain has TRBV10-2 and TRBJ2-7; D is possibly TRBD2 (5 bases). The CDR3 is 14 residues long. The germline gives CDR1 WSHSY, CDR2 SAAADI. Deletions cut 4 bases from V and 2 bases from J, with 12 bases between. The CDR3 DNA reads TGCGCCAGCAGTGGCCCCCGGAGGACCTACGAGCAGTACTTC. Translating it yields CASSGPRRTYEQYF.